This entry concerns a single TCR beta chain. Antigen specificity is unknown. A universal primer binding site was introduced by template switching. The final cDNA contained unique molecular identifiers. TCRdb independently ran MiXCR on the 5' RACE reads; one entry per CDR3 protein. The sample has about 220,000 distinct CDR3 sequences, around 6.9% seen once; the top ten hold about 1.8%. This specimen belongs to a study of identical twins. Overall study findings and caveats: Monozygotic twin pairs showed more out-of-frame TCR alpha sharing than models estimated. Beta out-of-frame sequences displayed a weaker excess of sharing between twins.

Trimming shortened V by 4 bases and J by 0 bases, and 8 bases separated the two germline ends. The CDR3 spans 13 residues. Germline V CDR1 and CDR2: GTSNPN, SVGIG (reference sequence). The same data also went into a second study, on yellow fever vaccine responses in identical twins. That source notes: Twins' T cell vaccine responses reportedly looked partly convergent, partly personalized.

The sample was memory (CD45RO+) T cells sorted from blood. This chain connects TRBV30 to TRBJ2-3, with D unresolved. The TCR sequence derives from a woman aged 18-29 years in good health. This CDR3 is CAWTETSTDTQYF. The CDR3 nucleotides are TGTGCCTGGACCGAGACTAGCACAGATACGCAGTATTTT.